These 4 T cell receptor beta chains were sequenced from one sample in a study of beta chain features in type 1 diabetes. The study's findings and limits: Among all four CD4+ subsets, Type 1 diabetes patients had TCRB CDR3s that were moderately but significantly shorter.

Reverse transcribing all isolated RNA meant expressed TCRB transcripts were sequenced. Measured with immunoSEQ multiplex PCR; TCRdb has only the in-frame clones, and not every one. Of tens of thousands of clones detected, around 40% appear once; the ten largest clones hold about 1.5%. Their antigens are not known. The sample comprised Tregs from blood. The receptors were gathered from a man younger than 40 with type 1 diabetes.

This clone came up a few times. The rearrangement uses TRBV28 and TRBJ2-5; D might be TRBD1 (6 bases). Trimming took off 9 bases at V and 3 bases at J, with 14 bases between the two ends. Germline-derived CDR1 and CDR2 are MDHEN and SYDVKM. The CDR3 is 13 residues long. Here the CDR3 DNA reads TGTGCCAGTATGGACAGACATAAAGAGACCCAGTACTTC. This sequence encodes CASMDRHKETQYF.

The gene calls are TRBV7-9 and TRBJ2-7; TRBD2 agrees at 11 bases. Germline CDR1 SEHNR, CDR2 FQNEAQ (reference sequence). J lost 5 bases, V lost 11 bases, and 14 bases had no gene match. CDR3 length equals 15 residues. CDR3 sequence: CAHDSSTSGKHEQYF. DNA for the CDR3: TGTGCCCACGATTCTTCGACTAGCGGGAAGCACGAGCAGTACTTC.

The genes are TRBV6-6 and TRBJ2-1; 7 bases line up with TRBD1. Per the germline V gene, CDR1 is MNHNY and CDR2 is SVGAGI (reference sequence). The CDR3 is made up of 15 amino acids. J lost 7 bases, V lost 6 bases, and 12 bases had no gene match. The CDR3 region is CASSPDREPANEQFF. CDR3 DNA: TGTGCCAGCAGCCCTGACAGGGAACCGGCGAATGAGCAGTTCTTC.

The gene calls are TRBV15 and TRBJ1-1; D unclear. The CDR3 sequence is 17 residues long. Trimming removed 2 bases from V and 1 base from J, with 17 bases in between. In germline, CDR1 is LNHNV, CDR2 YYDKDF (reference sequence). The DNA for the CDR3 is TGTGCCACCAGCAGAAGCGGTTGGGCGGGGAGGAACACTGAAGCTTTCTTT. It translates to CATSRSGWAGRNTEAFF.